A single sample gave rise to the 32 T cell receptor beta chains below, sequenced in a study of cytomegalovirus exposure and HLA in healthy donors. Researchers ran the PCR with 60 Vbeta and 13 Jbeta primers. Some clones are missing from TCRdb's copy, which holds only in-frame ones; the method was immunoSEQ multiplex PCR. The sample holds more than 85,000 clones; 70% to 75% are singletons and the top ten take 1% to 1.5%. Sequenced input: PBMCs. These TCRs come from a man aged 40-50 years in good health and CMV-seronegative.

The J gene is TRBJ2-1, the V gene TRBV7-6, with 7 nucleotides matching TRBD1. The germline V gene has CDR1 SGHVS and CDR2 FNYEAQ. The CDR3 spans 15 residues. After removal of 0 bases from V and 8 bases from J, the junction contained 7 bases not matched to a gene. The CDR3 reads CASSLAATQGDEQFF. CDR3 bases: TGTGCCAGCAGCTTAGCAGCCACGCAGGGGGATGAGCAGTTCTTC.

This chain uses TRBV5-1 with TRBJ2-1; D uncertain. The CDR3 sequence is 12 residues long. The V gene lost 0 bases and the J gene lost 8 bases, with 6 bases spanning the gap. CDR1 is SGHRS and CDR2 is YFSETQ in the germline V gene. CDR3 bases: TGCGCCAGCAGCTTGGCCCTTGATGAGCAGTTCTTC. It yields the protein CASSLALDEQFF.

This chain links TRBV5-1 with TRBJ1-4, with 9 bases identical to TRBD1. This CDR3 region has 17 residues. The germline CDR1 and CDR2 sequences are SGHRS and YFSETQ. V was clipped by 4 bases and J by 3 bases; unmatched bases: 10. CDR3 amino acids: CASSPGTGWQANEKLFF. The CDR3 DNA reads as TGCGCCAGCAGCCCCGGGACAGGGTGGCAGGCTAATGAAAAACTGTTTTTT.

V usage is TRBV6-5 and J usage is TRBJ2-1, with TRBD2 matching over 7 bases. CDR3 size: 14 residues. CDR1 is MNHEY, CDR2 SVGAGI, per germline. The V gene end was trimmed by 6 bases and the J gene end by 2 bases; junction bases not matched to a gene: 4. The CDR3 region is CASRERGTYNEQFF. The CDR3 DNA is TGTGCCAGCAGGGAGCGGGGAACCTACAATGAGCAGTTCTTC.

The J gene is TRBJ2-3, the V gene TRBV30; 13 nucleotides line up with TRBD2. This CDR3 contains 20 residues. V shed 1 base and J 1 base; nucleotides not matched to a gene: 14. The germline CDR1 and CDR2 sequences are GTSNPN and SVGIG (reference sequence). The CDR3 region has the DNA TGTGCCTGGAGTGGGATCCCCGGGACTAGCGGGACGGGGGGCACAGATACGCAGTATTTT. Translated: CAWSGIPGTSGTGGTDTQYF.

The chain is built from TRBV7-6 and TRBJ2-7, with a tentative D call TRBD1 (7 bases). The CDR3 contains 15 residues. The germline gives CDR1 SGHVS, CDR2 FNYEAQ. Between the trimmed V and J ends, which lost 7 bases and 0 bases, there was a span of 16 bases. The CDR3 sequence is CASNPSGGSSYEQYF. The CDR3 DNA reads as TGTGCCAGCAACCCCTCAGGGGGGAGCTCCTACGAGCAGTACTTC.

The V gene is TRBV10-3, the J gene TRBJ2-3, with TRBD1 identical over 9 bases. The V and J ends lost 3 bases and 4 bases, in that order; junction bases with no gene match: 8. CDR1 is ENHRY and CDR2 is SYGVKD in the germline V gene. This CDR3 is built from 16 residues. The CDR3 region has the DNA TGTGCCATCAGTGACCCGGGACAGGGAATACCAGATACGCAGTATTTT. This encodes CAISDPGQGIPDTQYF.

Here the CDR3 reads CASSLGYGTPYEQYF. The CDR3, as DNA: TGTGCCAGCAGCTTAGGATATGGGACTCCCTACGAGCAGTACTTC. The chain links TRBV7-2 to TRBJ2-7, with D perhaps matching TRBD2 (6 bases). CDR3 length: 15 residues. V lost 1 base to trimming and J lost 2 bases, with 12 bases between them. The germline V gene encodes CDR1 SGHTA and CDR2 FQGNSA.

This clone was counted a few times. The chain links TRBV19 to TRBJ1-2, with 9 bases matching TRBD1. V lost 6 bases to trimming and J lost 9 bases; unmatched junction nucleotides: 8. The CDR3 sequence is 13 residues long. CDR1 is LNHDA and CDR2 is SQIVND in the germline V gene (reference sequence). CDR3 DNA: TGTGCCAGTAGCGAGACAGGGGGTTTACGCTACACCTTC. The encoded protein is CASSETGGLRYTF.

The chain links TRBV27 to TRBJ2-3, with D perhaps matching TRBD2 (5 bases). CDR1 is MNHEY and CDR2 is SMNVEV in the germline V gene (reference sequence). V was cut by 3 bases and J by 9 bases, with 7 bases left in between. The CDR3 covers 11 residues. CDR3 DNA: TGTGCCAGCAGTTTGGGCGGGACGCAGTATTTT. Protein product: CASSLGGTQYF.

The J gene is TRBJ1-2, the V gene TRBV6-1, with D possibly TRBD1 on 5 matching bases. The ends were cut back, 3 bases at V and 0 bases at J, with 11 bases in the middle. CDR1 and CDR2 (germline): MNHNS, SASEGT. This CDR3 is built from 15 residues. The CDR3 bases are TGTGCCAGCAGTGAGTGGGGCAGAACTAACTATGGCTACACCTTC. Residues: CASSEWGRTNYGYTF.

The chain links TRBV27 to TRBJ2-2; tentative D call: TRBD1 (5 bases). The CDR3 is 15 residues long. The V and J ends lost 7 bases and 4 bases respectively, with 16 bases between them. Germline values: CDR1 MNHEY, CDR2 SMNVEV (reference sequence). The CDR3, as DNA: TGTGCCAGCACCTTGGGCAGGGAACTCACCGGGGAGCTGTTTTTT. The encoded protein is CASTLGRELTGELFF.

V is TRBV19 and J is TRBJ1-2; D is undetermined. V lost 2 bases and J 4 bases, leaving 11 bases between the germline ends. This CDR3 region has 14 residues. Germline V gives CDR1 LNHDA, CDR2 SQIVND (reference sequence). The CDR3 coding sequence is TGTGCCAGTAGTATATTGCACGGAGCCTATGGCTACACCTTC. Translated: CASSILHGAYGYTF.

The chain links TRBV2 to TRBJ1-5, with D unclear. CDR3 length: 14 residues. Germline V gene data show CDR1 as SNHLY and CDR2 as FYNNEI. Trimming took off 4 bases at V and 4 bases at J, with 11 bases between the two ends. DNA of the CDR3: TGTGCCAGCAGTGCTGTGCGGTCAAATCAGCCCCAGCATTTT. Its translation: CASSAVRSNQPQHF.

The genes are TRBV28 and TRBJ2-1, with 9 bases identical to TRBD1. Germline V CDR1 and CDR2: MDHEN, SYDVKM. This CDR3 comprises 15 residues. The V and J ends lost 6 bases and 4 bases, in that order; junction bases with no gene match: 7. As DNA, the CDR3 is TGTGCCAGCAGGGGAACCGGGACAGGGTACAATGAGCAGTTCTTC. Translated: CASRGTGTGYNEQFF.

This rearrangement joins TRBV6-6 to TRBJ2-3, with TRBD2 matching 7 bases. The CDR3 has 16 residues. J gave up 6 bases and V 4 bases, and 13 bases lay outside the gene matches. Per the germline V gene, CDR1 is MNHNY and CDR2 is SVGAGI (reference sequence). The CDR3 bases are TGTGCCAGCAGTTCTCTGTCACTAGCGCTGTTGGATACGCAGTATTTT. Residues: CASSSLSLALLDTQYF.

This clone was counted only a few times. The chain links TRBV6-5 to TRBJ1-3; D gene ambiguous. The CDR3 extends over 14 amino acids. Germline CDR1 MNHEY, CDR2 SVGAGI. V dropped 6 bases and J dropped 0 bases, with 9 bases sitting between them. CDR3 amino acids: CASRRGDSGNTIYF. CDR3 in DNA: TGTGCCAGCAGACGGGGAGACTCTGGAAACACCATATATTTT.

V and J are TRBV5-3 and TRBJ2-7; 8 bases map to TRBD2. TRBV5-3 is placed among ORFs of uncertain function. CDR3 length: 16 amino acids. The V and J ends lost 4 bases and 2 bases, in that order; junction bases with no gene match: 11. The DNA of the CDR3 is TGTGCCAGAAGCCCCGGAACTAGCGGATGGGCCTACGAGCAGTACTTC. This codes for CARSPGTSGWAYEQYF.

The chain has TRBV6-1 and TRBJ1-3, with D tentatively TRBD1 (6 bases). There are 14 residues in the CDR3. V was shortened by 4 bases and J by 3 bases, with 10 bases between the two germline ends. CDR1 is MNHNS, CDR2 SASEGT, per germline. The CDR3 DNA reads TGTGCCAGCAGTGCCGGGACATTTGGAAACACCATATATTTT. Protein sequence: CASSAGTFGNTIYF.

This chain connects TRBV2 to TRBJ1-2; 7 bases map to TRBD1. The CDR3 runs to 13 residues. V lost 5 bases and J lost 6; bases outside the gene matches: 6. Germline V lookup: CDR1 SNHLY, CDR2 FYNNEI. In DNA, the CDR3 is TGTGCCAGCAGTACCGACAGGGTCCATGGCTACACCTTC. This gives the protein CASSTDRVHGYTF.

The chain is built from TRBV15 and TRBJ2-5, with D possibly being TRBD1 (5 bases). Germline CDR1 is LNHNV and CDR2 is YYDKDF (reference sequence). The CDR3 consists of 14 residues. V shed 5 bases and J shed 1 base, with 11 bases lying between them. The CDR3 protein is CATSRGHIQETQYF. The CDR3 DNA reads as TGTGCCACCAGCCGCGGACATATCCAAGAGACCCAGTACTTC.

In DNA, the CDR3 is TGCGCCAGCAGCTTCAGACAGGCATTCACAGATACGCAGTATTTT. Translating it yields CASSFRQAFTDTQYF. The rearrangement links TRBV5-1 to TRBJ2-3, with D maybe TRBD1 (6 bases). The CDR3 runs 15 residues. The germline CDR1 and CDR2 sequences are SGHRS and YFSETQ. V shed 2 bases and J shed 2 bases, with 12 bases lying between them.

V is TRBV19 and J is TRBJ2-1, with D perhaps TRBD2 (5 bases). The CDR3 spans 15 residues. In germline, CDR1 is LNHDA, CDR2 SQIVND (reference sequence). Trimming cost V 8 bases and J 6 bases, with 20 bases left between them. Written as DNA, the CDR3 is TGTGCCAGTTGTTTTAGCGTTGACTTCTGCAATGAGCAGTTCTTC. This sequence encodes CASCFSVDFCNEQFF.

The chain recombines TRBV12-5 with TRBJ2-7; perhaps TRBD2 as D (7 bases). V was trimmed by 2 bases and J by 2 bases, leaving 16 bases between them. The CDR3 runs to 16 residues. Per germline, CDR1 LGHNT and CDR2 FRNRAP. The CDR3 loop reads CASGLSRGPTPYEQYF. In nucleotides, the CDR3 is TGTGCTAGTGGTTTGTCGCGGGGGCCCACACCCTACGAGCAGTACTTC.

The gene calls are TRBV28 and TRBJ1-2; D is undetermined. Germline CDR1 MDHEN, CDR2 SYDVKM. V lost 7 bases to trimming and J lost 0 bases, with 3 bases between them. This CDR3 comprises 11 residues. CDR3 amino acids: CASITNYGYTF. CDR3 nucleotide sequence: TGTGCCAGCATAACTAACTATGGCTACACCTTC.

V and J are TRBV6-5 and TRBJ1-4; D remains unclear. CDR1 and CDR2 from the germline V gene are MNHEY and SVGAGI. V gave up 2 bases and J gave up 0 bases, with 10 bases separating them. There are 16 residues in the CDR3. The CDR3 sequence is CASSYGVVATNEKLFF. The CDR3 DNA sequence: TGTGCCAGCAGTTACGGAGTGGTCGCAACTAATGAAAAACTGTTTTTT.

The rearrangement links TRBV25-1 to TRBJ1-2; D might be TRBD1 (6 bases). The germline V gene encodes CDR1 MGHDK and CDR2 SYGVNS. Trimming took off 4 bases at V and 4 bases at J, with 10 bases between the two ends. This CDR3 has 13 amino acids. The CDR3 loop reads CASSVATGYGYTF. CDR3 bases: TGTGCCAGCAGTGTGGCGACAGGCTATGGCTACACCTTC.

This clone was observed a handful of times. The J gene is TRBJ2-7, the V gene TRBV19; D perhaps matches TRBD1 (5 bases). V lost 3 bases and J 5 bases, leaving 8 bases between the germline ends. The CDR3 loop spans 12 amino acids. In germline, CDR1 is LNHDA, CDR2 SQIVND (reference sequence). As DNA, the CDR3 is TGTGCCAGTAGTATCAAGGGGAACGAGCAGTACTTC. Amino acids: CASSIKGNEQYF.

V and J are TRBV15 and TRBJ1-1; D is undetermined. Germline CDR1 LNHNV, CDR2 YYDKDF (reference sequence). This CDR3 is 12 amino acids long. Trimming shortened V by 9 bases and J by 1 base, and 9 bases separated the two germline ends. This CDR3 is CATAPWNTEAFF. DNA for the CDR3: TGTGCCACAGCCCCATGGAACACTGAAGCTTTCTTT.

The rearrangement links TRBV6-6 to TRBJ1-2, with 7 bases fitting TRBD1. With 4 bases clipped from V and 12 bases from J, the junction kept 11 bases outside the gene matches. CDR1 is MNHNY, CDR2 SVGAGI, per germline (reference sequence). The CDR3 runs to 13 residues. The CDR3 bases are TGTGCCAGCAGTTCGCCGCAACAGGGGTTCAACACCTTC. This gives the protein CASSSPQQGFNTF.

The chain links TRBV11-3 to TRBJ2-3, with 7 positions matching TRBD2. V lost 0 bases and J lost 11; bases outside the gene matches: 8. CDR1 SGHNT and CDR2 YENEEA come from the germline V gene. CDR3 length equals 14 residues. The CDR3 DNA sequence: TGTGCCAGCAGCTTAGATCCGACTAGCCATCAGCAGTATTTT. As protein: CASSLDPTSHQQYF.

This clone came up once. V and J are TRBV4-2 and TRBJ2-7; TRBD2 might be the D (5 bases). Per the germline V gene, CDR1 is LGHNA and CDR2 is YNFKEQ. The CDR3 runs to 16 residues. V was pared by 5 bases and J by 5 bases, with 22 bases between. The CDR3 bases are TGTGCCAGCAGCGCACTACTGGCGAGGGTCGGACACGAGCAGTACTTC. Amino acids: CASSALLARVGHEQYF.